The text below deals with one TCR beta chain. The antigen remains undetermined. The data were produced by immunoSEQ multiplex PCR, yet TCRdb's version contains in-frame clones alone and is incomplete. The sample has some 39,000 clones, roughly 86% seen once. The sample belongs to a study of graft-versus-host responses after intestinal transplantation. General observations from the study: The recipient marrow held GvH clones, and some of them showed up first in ileum or blood.

V shed 8 bases and J 2 bases; nucleotides not matched to a gene: 0. The CDR3 is 14 amino acids. Germline V gene sequence: CDR1 MNHNS, CDR2 SASEGT. This TCR derives from a human patient who received an intestinal transplant, so some T cells may come from the graft donor. This sequence joins TRBV6-1 and TRBJ2-5; 15 bases agree with TRBD2. The input for sequencing was PBMCs, taken around 280 days after transplant. The CDR3 nucleotides are TGTGCCAGCGGGACTAGCGGGGGGCAAGAGACCCAGTACTTC. This encodes CASGTSGGQETQYF.